Listed below are T cell receptor beta chains from one sample, sequenced in a study of T cell responses to AZD1222 COVID-19 vaccine. TCRdb's table, derived via immunoSEQ multiplex PCR, lists solely in-frame clones and lacks some. Here the sample spans around 120,000 clones, over 85% being singletons. The material sequenced was peripheral blood, taken on day 0 of AZD1222 vaccination. The receptors originated from an adult in good health. CDR3s include the opening cysteine and the closing phenylalanine or tryptophan. D genes are given only for firm matches. The size of a clone is reported for some rows only, either as once, few or many, or as a class for expanded clones.

abundance	v_gene	d_gene	j_gene	CDR3aa	CDR3nt
NA	TRBV7-9	TRBD1	TRBJ2-7	CASSPLVSSQGDEQYF	TGTGCCAGCAGCCCCCTGGTGTCGAGTCAGGGGGACGAGCAGTACTTC
NA	TRBV24-1	TRBD1	TRBJ1-5	CATSDPTTGYNNQPQHF	TGTGCCACCAGTGATCCAACGACAGGGTATAACAATCAGCCCCAGCATTTT
NA	TRBV3-1/TRBV3-2	NA	TRBJ1-2	CASTLSPPGGYGYTF	TGTGCCAGCACCCTAAGCCCCCCTGGAGGCTATGGCTACACCTTC
NA	TRBV29-1	NA	TRBJ2-3	CSAQPRGGPTDTQYF	TGCAGCGCCCAACCACGTGGAGGGCCGACAGATACGCAGTATTTT
NA	TRBV12-3/TRBV12-4	NA	TRBJ2-1	CASSLRHEQFF	TGTGCCAGCAGTTTACGACACGAGCAGTTCTTC
NA	TRBV19	TRBD1	TRBJ1-5	CASSASLGQGHQPQHF	TGTGCCAGTAGTGCCTCACTTGGACAGGGCCATCAGCCCCAGCATTTT
few	TRBV5-1	NA	TRBJ2-3	CASSFSTDTQYF	TGCGCCAGCAGCTTTAGCACAGATACGCAGTATTTT
NA	TRBV20-1	NA	TRBJ2-7	CSAGPGYEQYF	TGCAGTGCTGGCCCAGGCTACGAGCAGTACTTC
NA	TRBV5-4	NA	TRBJ2-5	CASQEVYQETQYF	TGTGCCAGCCAGGAGGTGTATCAAGAGACCCAGTACTTC
NA	TRBV24-1	NA	TRBJ2-3	CATSDPGPAGTDTQYF	TGTGCCACCAGTGATCCGGGACCCGCTGGCACAGATACGCAGTATTTT
NA	TRBV11-2	NA	TRBJ1-5	CASSLHTAVGSNQPQHF	TGTGCCAGCAGCTTACATACAGCCGTAGGTAGCAATCAGCCCCAGCATTTT
few	TRBV5-1	NA	TRBJ1-1	CASSTLGANTEAFF	TGCGCCAGCAGCACTCTGGGGGCGAACACTGAAGCTTTCTTT
NA	TRBV14	NA	TRBJ1-2	CASSQAPRGYTF	TGTGCCAGCAGCCAGGCTCCGCGAGGCTACACCTTC
NA	TRBV6-5	NA	TRBJ1-6	CASRENSPLHF	TGTGCCAGCAGGGAGAATTCACCCCTCCACTTT
NA	TRBV4-1	TRBD2	TRBJ2-3	CASSQGLGPVSLDTQYF	TGCGCCAGCAGCCAGGGACTAGGGCCGGTTTCCCTGGATACGCAGTATTTT
few	TRBV7-3	TRBD2	TRBJ2-1	CASSPKGLAGNNEQFF	TGTGCCAGCAGCCCTAAGGGACTAGCGGGAAACAATGAGCAGTTCTTC
NA	TRBV5-1	TRBD1	TRBJ1-1	CASSLVRGDFEAFF	TGCGCCAGCAGCTTGGTCAGGGGGGATTTTGAAGCTTTCTTT
NA	TRBV6-5	NA	TRBJ1-6	CASSTPTGSSPLHF	TGTGCCAGCAGTACTCCGACAGGCAGTTCACCCCTCCACTTT
NA	TRBV27	TRBD1	TRBJ1-6	CASSPRDRGASPLHF	TGTGCCAGCAGTCCCCGGGACAGGGGCGCTTCACCCCTCCACTTT
NA	TRBV28	NA	TRBJ1-3	CASSLVIGSGNTIYF	TGTGCCAGCAGTTTAGTCATCGGCTCTGGAAACACCATATATTTT
NA	TRBV10-1	TRBD1	TRBJ2-5	CASNDRVGETQYF	TGCGCCAGCAACGACAGGGTAGGGGAGACCCAGTACTTC
NA	TRBV9	NA	TRBJ2-3	CASGSYTGTDTQYF	TGTGCCAGCGGATCCTACACCGGCACAGATACGCAGTATTTT
NA	TRBV3-1/TRBV3-2	NA	TRBJ1-1	CASSPPPGGGLDTEAFF	TGTGCCAGCAGCCCACCTCCCGGGGGCGGACTTGACACTGAAGCTTTCTTT
NA	TRBV18	NA	TRBJ2-7	CASSPSGWEQYF	TGTGCCAGCTCACCCTCGGGGTGGGAGCAGTACTTC
NA	TRBV5-4	NA	TRBJ2-4	CASSPRTANIQYF	TGTGCCAGCAGCCCCCGGACAGCAAACATTCAGTACTTC
NA	TRBV18	TRBD1	TRBJ2-1	CASSPAGQESQFF	TGTGCCAGCTCACCAGCGGGACAGGAATCGCAGTTCTTC
few	TRBV27	TRBD1	TRBJ2-7	CASRTGGFQYEQYF	TGTGCCAGCAGGACAGGGGGTTTTCAGTACGAGCAGTACTTC
once	TRBV30	NA	TRBJ1-3	CAWSAGGGSHSGNTIYF	TGTGCCTGGAGTGCCGGTGGGGGGTCTCACTCTGGAAACACCATATATTTT
NA	TRBV2	NA	TRBJ2-5	CARKRGLEETQYF	TGTGCCAGAAAAAGAGGGTTAGAAGAGACCCAGTACTTC
NA	TRBV2	NA	TRBJ1-2	CASSEWGKGYGYTF	TGTGCCAGCAGTGAATGGGGGAAGGGCTATGGCTACACCTTC
once	TRBV28	TRBD1	TRBJ2-3	CASITQGQGVADTQYF	TGTGCCAGCATCACCCAGGGACAGGGGGTAGCGGATACGCAGTATTTT
NA	TRBV28	TRBD1	TRBJ1-4	CASSDRATTNEKLFF	TGTGCCAGCAGTGACAGGGCGACAACTAATGAAAAACTGTTTTTT
NA	TRBV5-1	NA	TRBJ1-1	CASSAVGRNTEAFF	TGCGCCAGCAGCGCCGTTGGCAGGAACACTGAAGCTTTCTTT
once	TRBV5-6	NA	TRBJ2-7	CASSSHYEQYF	TGTGCCAGCAGCTCCCACTACGAGCAGTACTTC
NA	TRBV28	NA	TRBJ2-1	CASSSREDEQFF	TGTGCCAGCAGTTCAAGGGAGGATGAGCAGTTCTTC
NA	TRBV4-1	TRBD1	TRBJ1-4	CASSLTGGSNEKLFF	TGCGCCAGCAGCCTAACAGGGGGATCTAATGAAAAACTGTTTTTT
NA	TRBV4-2	TRBD2	TRBJ2-3	CASSQRLAGRTTDTQYF	TGTGCCAGCAGCCAGAGACTAGCGGGGCGAACCACAGATACGCAGTATTTT
NA	TRBV7-2	NA	TRBJ2-2	CASSPDSPAVGELFF	TGTGCCAGCAGCCCGGACAGCCCCGCGGTCGGGGAGCTGTTTTTT
NA	TRBV19	TRBD1	TRBJ1-5	CASIDRAYSNQPQHF	TGTGCCAGTATCGACAGGGCTTATAGCAATCAGCCCCAGCATTTT
NA	TRBV15	TRBD1	TRBJ1-4	CATSGRGSTNEKLFF	TGTGCCACCAGCGGCAGGGGGTCAACTAATGAAAAACTGTTTTTT
NA	TRBV27	NA	TRBJ1-5	CASSSAGFLSNQPQHF	TGTGCCAGCAGCTCGGCAGGCTTTTTGAGCAATCAGCCCCAGCATTTT
NA	TRBV3-1/TRBV3-2	NA	TRBJ1-6	CASSQGGRNSPLHF	TGTGCCAGCAGCCAAGGAGGCAGGAATTCACCCCTCCACTTT
NA	TRBV10-3	TRBD2	TRBJ2-1	CAISGGGGTGYEQFF	TGTGCCATCAGCGGCGGCGGGGGTACCGGATATGAGCAGTTCTTC
NA	TRBV5-1	TRBD1	TRBJ1-1	CASSLGTGVNTEAFF	TGCGCCAGCAGCTTGGGGACAGGGGTGAACACTGAAGCTTTCTTT
NA	TRBV7-3	NA	TRBJ1-6	CASSLETGGNSPLHF	TGTGCCAGCAGCTTAGAAACGGGAGGGAATTCACCCCTCCACTTT
NA	TRBV2	TRBD1	TRBJ1-3	CASTRQGGPFSGNTIYF	TGTGCCAGCACGAGACAGGGGGGCCCCTTCTCTGGAAACACCATATATTTT
once	TRBV24-1	NA	TRBJ1-5	CATSDPGGPNQPQHF	TGTGCCACCAGTGACCCGGGGGGACCAAATCAGCCCCAGCATTTT
NA	TRBV5-1	TRBD1	TRBJ2-2	CASSYQTLGTGGTGELFF	TGCGCCAGCAGCTACCAAACCCTCGGGACAGGGGGGACCGGGGAGCTGTTTTTT
few	TRBV9	TRBD1	TRBJ1-2	CASSVWTGGNGYTF	TGTGCCAGCAGCGTTTGGACAGGTGGAAATGGCTACACCTTC
NA	TRBV28	TRBD2	TRBJ2-1	CASSGLAGRREQFF	TGTGCCAGCAGCGGACTAGCGGGAAGACGGGAGCAGTTCTTC
NA	TRBV7-9	NA	TRBJ1-2	CASSLDLTGPVYTF	TGTGCCAGCAGCTTAGACCTTACAGGGCCAGTCTACACCTTC
NA	TRBV3-1/TRBV3-2	NA	TRBJ1-1	CASSQDPGNTEAFF	TGTGCCAGCAGCCAAGATCCGGGGAACACTGAAGCTTTCTTT
NA	TRBV10-3	TRBD1	TRBJ1-1	CAISESGQGYSTEAFF	TGTGCCATCAGTGAGTCGGGACAGGGTTATAGCACTGAAGCTTTCTTT
NA	TRBV6-5	TRBD2	TRBJ2-5	CASSQVAGGRTQYF	TGTGCCAGCAGTCAGGTAGCGGGAGGGCGGACCCAGTACTTC
medium-sized	TRBV5-1	TRBD1	TRBJ1-6	CASRPPGTGDNSPLHF	TGCGCCAGCAGGCCGCCCGGGACAGGCGATAATTCACCCCTCCACTTT
NA	TRBV9	NA	TRBJ1-1	CASSAGTGWTEAFF	TGTGCCAGCAGCGCCGGGACGGGGTGGACTGAAGCTTTCTTT
NA	TRBV9	NA	TRBJ2-7	CASSVASASAYEQYF	TGTGCCAGCAGCGTAGCTAGCGCTAGCGCCTACGAGCAGTACTTC
NA	TRBV6-4	TRBD2	TRBJ2-5	CASSASGGQETQYF	TGTGCCAGCAGTGCTAGCGGGGGCCAAGAGACCCAGTACTTC
NA	TRBV2	TRBD2	TRBJ2-5	CASRRAGLAEETQYF	TGTGCCAGCAGGAGGGCGGGACTAGCGGAAGAGACCCAGTACTTC
NA	TRBV11-3	NA	TRBJ2-5	CASSLGSAQETQYF	TGTGCCAGCAGCTTAGGGTCAGCACAAGAGACCCAGTACTTC